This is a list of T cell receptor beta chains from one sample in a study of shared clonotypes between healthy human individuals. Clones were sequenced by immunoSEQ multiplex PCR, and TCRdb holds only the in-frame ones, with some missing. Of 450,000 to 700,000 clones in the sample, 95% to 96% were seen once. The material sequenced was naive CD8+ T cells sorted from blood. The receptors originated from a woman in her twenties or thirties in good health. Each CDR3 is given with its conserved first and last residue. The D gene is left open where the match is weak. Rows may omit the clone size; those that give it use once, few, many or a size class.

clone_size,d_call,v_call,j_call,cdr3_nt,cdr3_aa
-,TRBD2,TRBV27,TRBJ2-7,TGTGCCAGCTGGGGGGGGACCTACGAGCAGTACTTC,CASWGGTYEQYF
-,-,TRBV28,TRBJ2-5,TGTGCCAGCAGTTTGTTACAGGACATTGAAGAGACCCAGTACTTC,CASSLLQDIEETQYF
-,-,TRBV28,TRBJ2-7,TGTGCCAGCAGTTACCCTGCGGGACATGGGCTCGAGCAGTACTTC,CASSYPAGHGLEQYF
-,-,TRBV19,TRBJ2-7,TGTGCCAGTAGAAGCCTAGCGTATAGTAGCGAGCAGTACTTC,CASRSLAYSSEQYF
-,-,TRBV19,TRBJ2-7,TGTGCCAGTAGTATTTCCGACTATTACGAGCAGTACTTC,CASSISDYYEQYF
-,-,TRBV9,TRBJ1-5,TGTGCCAGCGCTGTACAGCCAGGGGATCAGCCCCAGCATTTT,CASAVQPGDQPQHF
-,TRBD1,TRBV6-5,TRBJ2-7,TGTGCCAGTCAACCCGGGACAGGGGTTCCCTACGAGCAGTACTTC,CASQPGTGVPYEQYF
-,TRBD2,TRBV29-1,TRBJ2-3,TGCAGCGTTGAAGTGGGGGCACTAGCGGTCACAGATACGCAGTATTTT,CSVEVGALAVTDTQYF
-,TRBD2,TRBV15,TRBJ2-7,TGTGCCACCCACAGCGGGGGGGAGGACTACGAGCAGTACTTC,CATHSGGEDYEQYF
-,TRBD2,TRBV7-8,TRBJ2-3,TGTGCCAGCAGCTTAGAAAGCGGGAGGCCCACAGATACGCAGTATTTT,CASSLESGRPTDTQYF
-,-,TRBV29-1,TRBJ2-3,TGCAGCGTTGAAGGGGCCGGATCGGATACGCAGTATTTT,CSVEGAGSDTQYF
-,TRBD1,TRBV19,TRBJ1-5,TGTGCCGCCCGGGGAGGGGGCGCTTTCCCTCAGCCCCAGCATTTT,CAARGGGAFPQPQHF
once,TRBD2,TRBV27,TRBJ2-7,TGTGCCAGCAGCGGCGGGAGGGGGTACGAGCAGTACTTC,CASSGGRGYEQYF
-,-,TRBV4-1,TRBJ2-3,TGCGCCAGCAGCCAAGATCTTTCTGTGTCCATGGTGGACAGAGGCACAGATACGCAGTATTTT,CASSQDLSVSMVDRGTDTQYF
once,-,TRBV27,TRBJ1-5,TGTGCCAGCAGTTTAGGGGCAGGGATTAGCAATCAGCCCCAGCATTTT,CASSLGAGISNQPQHF
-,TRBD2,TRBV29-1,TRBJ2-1,TGCAGCGTTGAAGAAGCGAGTAGCGGGACCCTTAATGAGCAGTTCTTC,CSVEEASSGTLNEQFF
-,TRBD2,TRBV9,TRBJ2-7,TGTGCCAGCAGCGAGGGGACTAGCGTGACCTACGAGCAGTACTTC,CASSEGTSVTYEQYF
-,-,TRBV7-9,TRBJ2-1,TGTGCCAGCAGCTTAAGTCCCCAGGGTGCCTACAATGAGCAGTTCTTC,CASSLSPQGAYNEQFF
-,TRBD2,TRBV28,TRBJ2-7,TGTGCCAGCAGTTTACCATACCACTCTAGCGGGAGGACCTACGAGCAGTACTTC,CASSLPYHSSGRTYEQYF
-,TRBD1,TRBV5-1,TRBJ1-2,TGCGCCAGCAGCTCAAACAGGGGCGCGGTTGTCTATGGCTACACCTTC,CASSSNRGAVVYGYTF